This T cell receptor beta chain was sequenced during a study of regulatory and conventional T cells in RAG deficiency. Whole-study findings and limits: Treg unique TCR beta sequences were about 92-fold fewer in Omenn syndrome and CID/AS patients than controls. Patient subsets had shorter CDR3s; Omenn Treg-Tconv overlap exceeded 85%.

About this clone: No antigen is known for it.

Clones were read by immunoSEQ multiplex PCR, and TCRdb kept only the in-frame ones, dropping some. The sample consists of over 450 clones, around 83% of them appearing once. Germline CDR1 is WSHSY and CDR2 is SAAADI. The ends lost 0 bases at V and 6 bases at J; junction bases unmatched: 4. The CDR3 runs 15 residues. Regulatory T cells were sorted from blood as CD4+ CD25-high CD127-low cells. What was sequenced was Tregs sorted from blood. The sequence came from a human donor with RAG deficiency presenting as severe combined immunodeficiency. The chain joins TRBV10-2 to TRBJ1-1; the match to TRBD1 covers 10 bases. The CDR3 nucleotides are TGCGCCAGCAGTGAGTCGACAGGGGGCGTATCTGAAGCTTTCTTT. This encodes CASSESTGGVSEAFF.